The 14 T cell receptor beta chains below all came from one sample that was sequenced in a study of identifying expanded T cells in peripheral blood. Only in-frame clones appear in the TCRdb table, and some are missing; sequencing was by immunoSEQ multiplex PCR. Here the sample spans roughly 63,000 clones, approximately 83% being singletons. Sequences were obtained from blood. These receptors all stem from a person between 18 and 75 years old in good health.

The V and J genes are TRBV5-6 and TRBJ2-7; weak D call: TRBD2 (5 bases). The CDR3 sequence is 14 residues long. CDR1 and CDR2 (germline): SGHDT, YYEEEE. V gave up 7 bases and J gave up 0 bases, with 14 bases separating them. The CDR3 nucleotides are TGTGCCAGCGCCCCCCGGGGAAGCTCCTACGAGCAGTACTTC. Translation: CASAPRGSSYEQYF.

The CDR3 is CASSTGLAGVGGEQFF. DNA for the CDR3: TGCGCCAGCAGCACTGGACTAGCGGGAGTAGGTGGTGAGCAGTTCTTC. The chain links TRBV4-1 to TRBJ2-1, with 13 bases lining up with TRBD2. This CDR3 has 16 amino acids. CDR1 MGHRA and CDR2 YSYEKL come from the germline V gene. V shed 5 bases and J 9 bases; nucleotides not matched to a gene: 10.

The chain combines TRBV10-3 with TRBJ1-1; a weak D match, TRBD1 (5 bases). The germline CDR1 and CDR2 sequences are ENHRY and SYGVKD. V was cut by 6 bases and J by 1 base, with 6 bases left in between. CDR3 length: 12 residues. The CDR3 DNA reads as TGTGCCATCAGGGGGCAGAACACTGAAGCTTTCTTT. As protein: CAIRGQNTEAFF.

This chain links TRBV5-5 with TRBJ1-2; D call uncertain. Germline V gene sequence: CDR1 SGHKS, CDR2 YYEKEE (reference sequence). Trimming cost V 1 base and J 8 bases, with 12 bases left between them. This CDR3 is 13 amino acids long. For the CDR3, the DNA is TGTGCCAGCAGCTTGTACACTTCCAACGGCTACACCTTC. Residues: CASSLYTSNGYTF. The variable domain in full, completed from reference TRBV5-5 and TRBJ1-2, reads DAGVTQSPTHLIKTRGQQVTLRCSPISGHKSVSWYQQVLGQGPQFIFQYYEKEERGRGNFPDRFSARQFPNYSSELNVNALLLGDSALYLCASSLYTSNGYTFGSGTRLTVV.

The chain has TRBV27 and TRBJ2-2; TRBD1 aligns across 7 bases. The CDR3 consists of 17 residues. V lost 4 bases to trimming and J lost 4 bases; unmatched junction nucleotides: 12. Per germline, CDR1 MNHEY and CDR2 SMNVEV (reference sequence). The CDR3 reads CASSSSRQGWGTGELFF. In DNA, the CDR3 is TGTGCCAGCAGTTCCTCAAGACAGGGATGGGGCACCGGGGAGCTGTTTTTT.

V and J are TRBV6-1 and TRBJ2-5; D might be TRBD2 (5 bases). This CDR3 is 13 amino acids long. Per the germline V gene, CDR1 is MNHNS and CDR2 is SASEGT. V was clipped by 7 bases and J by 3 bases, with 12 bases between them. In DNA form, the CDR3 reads TGTGCCAGCAATACTAGAGTAGAAGAGACCCAGTACTTC. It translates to CASNTRVEETQYF.

The CDR3, as DNA: TGTGCCAGTAGTATAGGGGGGGCCAGCAATGAGCAGTTCTTC. Amino acids: CASSIGGASNEQFF. The chain is built from TRBV19 and TRBJ2-1, with D perhaps matching TRBD1 or TRBD2 (6 bases each). CDR3 size: 14 residues. V lost 1 base and J lost 6, with 10 bases in between. The germline V gene encodes CDR1 LNHDA and CDR2 SQIVND (reference sequence).

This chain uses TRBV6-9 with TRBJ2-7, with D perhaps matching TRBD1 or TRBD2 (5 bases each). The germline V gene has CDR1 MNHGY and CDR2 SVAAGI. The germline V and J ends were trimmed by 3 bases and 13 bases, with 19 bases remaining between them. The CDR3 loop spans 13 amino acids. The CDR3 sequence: CASSYPGPEETYV. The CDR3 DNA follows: TGTGCCAGCAGTTACCCGGGACCCGAAGAGACTTACGTC.

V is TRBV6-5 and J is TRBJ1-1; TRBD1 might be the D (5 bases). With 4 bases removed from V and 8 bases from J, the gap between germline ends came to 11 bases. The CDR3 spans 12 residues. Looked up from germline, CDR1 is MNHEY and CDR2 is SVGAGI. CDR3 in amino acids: CASSFRVSEAFF. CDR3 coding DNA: TGTGCCAGCAGTTTCAGGGTTTCCGAAGCTTTCTTT.

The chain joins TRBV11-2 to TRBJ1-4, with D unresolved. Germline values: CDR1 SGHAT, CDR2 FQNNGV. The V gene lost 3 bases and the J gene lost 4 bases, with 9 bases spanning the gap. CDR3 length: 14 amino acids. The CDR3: CASSFRTFNEKLFF. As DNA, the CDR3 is TGTGCCAGCAGCTTCCGTACGTTTAATGAAAAACTGTTTTTT.

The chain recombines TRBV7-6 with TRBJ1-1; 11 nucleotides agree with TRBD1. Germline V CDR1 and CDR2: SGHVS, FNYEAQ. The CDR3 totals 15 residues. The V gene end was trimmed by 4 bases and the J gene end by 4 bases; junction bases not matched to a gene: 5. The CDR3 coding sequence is TGTGCCAGCAGCTACACGGGACAGGGGGTCACTGAAGCTTTCTTT. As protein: CASSYTGQGVTEAFF.

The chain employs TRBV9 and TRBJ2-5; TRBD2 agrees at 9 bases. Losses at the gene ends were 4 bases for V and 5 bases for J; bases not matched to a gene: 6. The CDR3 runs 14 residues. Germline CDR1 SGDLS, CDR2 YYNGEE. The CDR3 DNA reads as TGTGCCAGCAGCCCCCTAGCGGGAAGTGAGACCCAGTACTTC. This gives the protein CASSPLAGSETQYF.

CDR3 bases: TGTGCCAGCAGATCGGGGGGGTACAATGAGCAGTTCTTC. Translated, it gives CASRSGGYNEQFF. The rearrangement uses TRBV5-4 and TRBJ2-1, with 8 nucleotides matching TRBD2. Germline CDR1 and CDR2: SGHNT and YYREEE (reference sequence). The V gene end was trimmed by 5 bases and the J gene end by 4 bases; junction bases not matched to a gene: 2. This CDR3 spans 13 amino acids. The variable domain in full, with the rest retrieved from reference TRBV5-4 and TRBJ2-1, is ETGVTQSPTHLIKTRGQQVTLRCSSQSGHNTVSWYQQALGQGPQFIFQYYREEENGRGNFPPRFSGLQFPNYSSELNVNALELDDSALYLCASRSGGYNEQFFGPGTRLTVL.

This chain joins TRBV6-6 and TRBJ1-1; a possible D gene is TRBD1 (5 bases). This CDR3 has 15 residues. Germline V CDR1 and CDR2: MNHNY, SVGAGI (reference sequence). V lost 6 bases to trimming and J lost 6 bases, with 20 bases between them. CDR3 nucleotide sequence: TGTGCCAGCAGCCAGGATCACAGGCGATGGGCTGAAGCTTTCTTT. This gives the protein CASSQDHRRWAEAFF.